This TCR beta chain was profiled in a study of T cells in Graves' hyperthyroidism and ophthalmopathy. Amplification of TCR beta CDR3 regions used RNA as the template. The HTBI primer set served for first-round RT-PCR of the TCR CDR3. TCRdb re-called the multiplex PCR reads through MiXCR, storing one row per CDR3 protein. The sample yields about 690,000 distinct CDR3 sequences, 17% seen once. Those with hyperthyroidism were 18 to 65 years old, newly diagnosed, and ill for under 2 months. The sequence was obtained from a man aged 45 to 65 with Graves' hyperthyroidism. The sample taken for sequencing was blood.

CDR3 nucleotide sequence: TGTGCCAGCGGGAGGGCAGGGGGAGCGAGTGAAAAACTGTTTTTT. This encodes CASGRAGGASEKLFF. V is TRBV28 and J is TRBJ1-4; 7 bases line up with TRBD1. The CDR3 extends over 15 amino acids. Per the germline V gene, CDR1 is MDHEN and CDR2 is SYDVKM. After removal of 8 bases from V and 7 bases from J, the junction contained 13 bases not matched to a gene.